A selection of T cell receptor beta chains follows, all from one sample in a study of T cell repertoires in cytomegalovirus infection. TCRdb used MiXCR to reprocess the reads, holding one entry per CDR3 protein. The profile covers about 260,000 distinct CDR3 sequences, with approximately 15% appearing a single time and roughly 9.7% taken by the ten largest. The sequencing input was PBMCs. The receptors were gathered from a human donor in good health (CMV status not recorded). Some clones in this sample may be carry-over from other donors' samples. Both conserved end residues are part of each CDR3. A D gene is named only where the DNA matches it firmly. Some rows mark clone size as missing; the rest say once, few, many or name a class of expanded clone.

v_gene	d_gene	abundance	j_gene	CDR3nt	CDR3aa
TRBV12-3/TRBV12-4	.	many	TRBJ1-2	TGTGCCAGCAGTTTCCTTCAGCTTAACTATGGCTACACCTTC	CASSFLQLNYGYTF
TRBV10-1	.	many	TRBJ1-4	TGCGCCAGCAGTGAAGCCAGGGGATTAAGGAGTGAAAAACTGTTTTTT	CASSEARGLRSEKLFF
TRBV5-6	.	.	TRBJ1-1	TGTGCCAGCAGCTTGGCTACCGCCGCCCGAACTGAAGCTTTCTTT	CASSLATAARTEAFF
TRBV11-2	TRBD1	few	TRBJ2-1	TGTGCCAGCAGCTTCGTCCCCGGGACAGGGGAGCAGTTCTTC	CASSFVPGTGEQFF
TRBV25-1	.	few	TRBJ2-1	TGTGCCAGCACCCGAACCCCGGGCTCTGGTGGGCATGAGCAGTTCTTC	CASTRTPGSGGHEQFF
TRBV20-1	TRBD2	few	TRBJ2-7	TGCAGTGCTAGAGAGGCCGAGCGGGGCTCCTACGAGCAGTACTTC	CSAREAERGSYEQYF
TRBV19	TRBD1	many	TRBJ1-1	TGTGCCAGTAGCCCCTACAGGGGATCGAACACTGAAGCTTTCTTT	CASSPYRGSNTEAFF
TRBV5-4	.	few	TRBJ1-2	TGTGCCAGCAGCACCCGCAGGGTAGGAATTCTTTATGGCTACACCTTC	CASSTRRVGILYGYTF
TRBV2	TRBD1	many	TRBJ1-1	TGTGCCAGCAGCATCGGGACAGGGAACACTGAAGCTTTCTTT	CASSIGTGNTEAFF
TRBV7-2	TRBD2	many	TRBJ2-3	TGTGCCAGCAGCTTAGACGTTAGGGGACTAAAGAGCACAGATACGCAGTATTTT	CASSLDVRGLKSTDTQYF
TRBV6-5	.	many	TRBJ2-1	TGTGCCAGCAGTTACTCGATCAGGGGGGCATCCTACCCCAGTGAGCAGTTCTTC	CASSYSIRGASYPSEQFF
TRBV7-9	.	many	TRBJ2-7	TGTGCCAGCGGCCATAAAGCAGGGGTCCTGGGGGAGCAGTACTTC	CASGHKAGVLGEQYF
TRBV5-1	.	few	TRBJ1-1	TGCGCCAGCAAGAGGGATGAGAACACTGAAGCTTTCTTT	CASKRDENTEAFF
TRBV12-3/TRBV12-4	TRBD1	.	TRBJ1-2	TGTGCCAGCCGGCAGGGACAGGAACGTTACGGCTACACCTTC	CASRQGQERYGYTF
TRBV5-1	TRBD1	few	TRBJ2-7	TGCGCCAGCAGCCGGGACAGCCTAGGCGAGCAGTACTTC	CASSRDSLGEQYF
TRBV20-1	.	.	TRBJ2-7	TGCAGTGCTAGAGCCTTGACAGAATACGAGCAGTACTTC	CSARALTEYEQYF
TRBV12-3/TRBV12-4	.	many	TRBJ1-5	TGTGCCAGCAGTTTATATAGAGGGGGCAATCAGCCCCAGCATTTT	CASSLYRGGNQPQHF
TRBV11-3	.	many	TRBJ2-2	TGTGCCAGCAGCTTAGGGACAGCGAACACCGGGGAGCTGTTTTTT	CASSLGTANTGELFF
TRBV14	.	few	TRBJ1-1	TGTGCCAGCAGCCCCTTTCGGGCTGCAATGAACACTGAAGCTTTCTTT	CASSPFRAAMNTEAFF
TRBV29-1	TRBD1	.	TRBJ2-2	TGCAGCGTTGAAACAGGGACAGGGACCGGGGAGCTGTTTTTT	CSVETGTGTGELFF
TRBV7-6	TRBD2	.	TRBJ2-1	TGTGCCAGCAGCTTAACGGGAGGGCCATCCGATGAGCAGTTCTTC	CASSLTGGPSDEQFF
TRBV7-2	.	many	TRBJ1-6	TGTGCCAGCAGCGGACCAGGGGTTCAAAATTCACCCCTCCACTTT	CASSGPGVQNSPLHF
TRBV5-1	TRBD1	few	TRBJ1-4	TGCGCCAGCAGCTTGGAGGGACAGGGTAATGAAAAACTGTTTTTT	CASSLEGQGNEKLFF
TRBV6-1	TRBD2	many	TRBJ2-3	TGTGCCAGCAGCCTCGGGACTAGCGGGAGCCGCACAGATACGCAGTATTTT	CASSLGTSGSRTDTQYF
TRBV7-3	.	many	TRBJ1-1	TGTGCCAGCAGCTTACAGGCCGGGCTGAACACTGAAGCTTTCTTT	CASSLQAGLNTEAFF
TRBV5-5	.	few	TRBJ1-5	TGTGCCAGCAGCTTTCTCGCCGATCAGCCCCAGCATTTT	CASSFLADQPQHF
TRBV9	.	few	TRBJ2-6	TGTGCCAGCAGCGTAGGGGGGGGGGCAGCCGGGGCCAACGTCCTGACTTTC	CASSVGGGAAGANVLTF
TRBV5-1	TRBD1	.	TRBJ2-7	TGCGCCAGCAGGTTGACCGGGACAGGTCGCTACGAGCAGTACTTC	CASRLTGTGRYEQYF
TRBV11-1	TRBD2	many	TRBJ2-1	TGTGCCAGCAGCTTGACTAGCGGGACATACAATGAGCAGTTCTTC	CASSLTSGTYNEQFF
TRBV29-1	.	few	TRBJ1-2	TGCAGCGTTCAGGGCGGGGATGGCTACACCTTC	CSVQGGDGYTF
TRBV7-2	TRBD1	many	TRBJ2-7	TGTGCCAGCAGCCCGAGTAAGGTCCGGACAGGGGGCCTGAGCTCCTACGAGCAGTACTTC	CASSPSKVRTGGLSSYEQYF
TRBV3-1	TRBD1	many	TRBJ2-7	TGTGCCAGCAGCCTAAACCGGGACAGGGCTGGCGAGCAGTACTTC	CASSLNRDRAGEQYF
TRBV28	TRBD2	.	TRBJ2-7	TGTGCCAGCAGCGCCCCCAGCAGCGGGGGCCTCTACGAGCAGTACTTC	CASSAPSSGGLYEQYF
TRBV5-1	.	.	TRBJ2-3	TGCGCCAGCAGCTTGCACAGATCTAGCACAGATACGCAGTATTTT	CASSLHRSSTDTQYF
TRBV7-2	.	many	TRBJ2-1	TGTGCCAGCAGCAACAGCGGCCCGGCGTCCGTCTACAATGAGCAGTTCTTC	CASSNSGPASVYNEQFF
TRBV29-1	TRBD1	few	TRBJ1-4	TGCAGCGTGGCCGGGACAGATTCAACTAATGAAAAACTGTTTTTT	CSVAGTDSTNEKLFF
TRBV27	.	.	TRBJ2-7	TGTGCCAGCAGTCCTACCTGGCTCCTAGTCTACGAGCAGTACTTC	CASSPTWLLVYEQYF
TRBV7-9	.	many	TRBJ2-6	TGTGCCAGCAGCTTAGCGGAAGGAGGTGGGGCCAACGTCCTGACTTTC	CASSLAEGGGANVLTF
TRBV7-9	TRBD1	.	TRBJ2-7	TGTGCCAGCAGCCTAGGACAGGCTCCCTACGAGCAGTACTTC	CASSLGQAPYEQYF
TRBV5-6	.	.	TRBJ1-2	TGTGCCAGCACTGTGGACTGGAATTATGGCTACACCTTC	CASTVDWNYGYTF
TRBV2	.	few	TRBJ2-5	TGTGCCAGCAGTGAATGGGGGACCCAGTACTTC	CASSEWGTQYF
TRBV7-9	TRBD1	.	TRBJ1-4	TGTGCCAGCAGCCAGGGGACAGCCATAATGAAAAAACTGTTTTTT	CASSQGTAIMKKLFF
TRBV7-6	.	.	TRBJ1-2	TGTGCCAGCAGCTCTCCGGACCTTTTTAACTATGTCTACACCTTC	CASSSPDLFNYVYTF
TRBV10-3	.	many	TRBJ2-7	TGTGCCATCAGTGAGTCGTCAGTCTCCTACGAGCAGTACTTC	CAISESSVSYEQYF
TRBV19	TRBD2	many	TRBJ2-1	TGTGCCAGTAGTTCGGGCGGGGCGGCGGGAGCCGGAACTGAGCAGTTCTTC	CASSSGGAAGAGTEQFF
TRBV20-1	.	.	TRBJ1-1	TGCAGTGCTAGAGGAGAGGAGAGGACAGTTGAAGCTTTCTTT	CSARGEERTVEAFF
TRBV23-1	.	.	TRBJ2-3	TGCGCCAGCAGTCAATCCTTACGACGGATGATGATTTTCTCCACAGATACGCAGTATTTT	CASSQSLRRMMIFSTDTQYF
TRBV7-6	.	.	TRBJ2-7	TGTGCCAGCAGCTTGGGGGAAGACTCCTACGAGCAGTACTTC	CASSLGEDSYEQYF
TRBV28	TRBD2	few	TRBJ2-4	TGTGCCACCTCCGTTAGCGGGACCCTAGCCAAAAACATTCAGTACTTC	CATSVSGTLAKNIQYF
TRBV19	TRBD2	.	TRBJ2-5	TGTGCCAGTAGTCTCCGGGGACTAGCGGAAGAGACCCAGTACTTC	CASSLRGLAEETQYF
TRBV6-4	.	.	TRBJ2-3	TGTGCCACCAGTGACTCTGAGGGGGGGGATACGCAGTATTTT	CATSDSEGGDTQYF
TRBV20-1	.	.	TRBJ1-3	TGCAGTGCGAGAGGGCCTGGAAACACCATATATTTT	CSARGPGNTIYF
TRBV7-8	TRBD1	many	TRBJ1-5	TGTGCCAGCAGCCCCCGGACAGGATCCTATAGCAATCAGCCCCAGCATTTT	CASSPRTGSYSNQPQHF
TRBV6-5	.	.	TRBJ2-7	TGTGCCAGCAGTTACTCGAAGGGGGGCGTCTCCTACGAGCAGTACTTC	CASSYSKGGVSYEQYF